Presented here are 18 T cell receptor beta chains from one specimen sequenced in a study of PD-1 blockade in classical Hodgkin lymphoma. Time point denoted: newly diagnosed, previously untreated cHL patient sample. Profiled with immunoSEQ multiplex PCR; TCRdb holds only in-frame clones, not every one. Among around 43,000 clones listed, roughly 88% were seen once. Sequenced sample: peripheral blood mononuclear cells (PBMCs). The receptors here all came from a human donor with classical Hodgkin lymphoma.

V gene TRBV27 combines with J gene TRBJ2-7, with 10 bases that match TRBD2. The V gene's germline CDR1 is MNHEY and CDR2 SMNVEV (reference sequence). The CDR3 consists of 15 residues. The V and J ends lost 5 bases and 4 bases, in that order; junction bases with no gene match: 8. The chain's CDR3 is CASSLKAGGFYEQYF. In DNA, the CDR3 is TGTGCCAGCAGTCTGAAAGCGGGAGGGTTTTACGAGCAGTACTTC.

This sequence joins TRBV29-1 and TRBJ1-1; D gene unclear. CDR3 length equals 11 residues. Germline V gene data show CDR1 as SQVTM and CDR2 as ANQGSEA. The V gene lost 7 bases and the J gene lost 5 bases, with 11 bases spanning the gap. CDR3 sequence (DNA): TGCAGCGGACGACTGGGGACTGAAGCTTTCTTT. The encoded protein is CSGRLGTEAFF. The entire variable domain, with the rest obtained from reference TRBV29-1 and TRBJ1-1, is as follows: SAVISQKPSRDICQRGTSLTIQCQVDSQVTMMFWYRQQPGQSLTLIATANQGSEATYESGFVIDKFPISRPNLTFSTLTVSNMSPEDSSIYLCSGRLGTEAFFGQGTRLTVV.

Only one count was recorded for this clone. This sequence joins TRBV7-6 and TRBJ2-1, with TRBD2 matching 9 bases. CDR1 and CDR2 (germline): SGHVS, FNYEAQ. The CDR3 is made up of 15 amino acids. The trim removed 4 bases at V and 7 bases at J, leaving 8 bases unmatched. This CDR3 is CASSSSGGRGNEQFF. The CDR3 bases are TGTGCCAGCAGCTCTAGCGGCGGGAGGGGAAATGAGCAGTTCTTC.

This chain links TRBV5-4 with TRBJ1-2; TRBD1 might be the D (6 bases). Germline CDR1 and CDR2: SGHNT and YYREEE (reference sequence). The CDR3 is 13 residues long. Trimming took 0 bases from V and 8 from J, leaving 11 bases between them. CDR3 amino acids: CASSLVQGRGYTF. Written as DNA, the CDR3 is TGTGCCAGCAGCTTGGTGCAGGGGCGCGGCTACACCTTC.

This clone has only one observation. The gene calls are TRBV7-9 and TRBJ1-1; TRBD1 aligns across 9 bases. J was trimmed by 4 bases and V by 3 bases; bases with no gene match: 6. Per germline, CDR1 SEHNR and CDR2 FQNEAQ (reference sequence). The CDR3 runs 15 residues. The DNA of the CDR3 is TGTGCCAGCAGCTTGACCGGGACAGGGACCACTGAAGCTTTCTTT. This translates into CASSLTGTGTTEAFF.

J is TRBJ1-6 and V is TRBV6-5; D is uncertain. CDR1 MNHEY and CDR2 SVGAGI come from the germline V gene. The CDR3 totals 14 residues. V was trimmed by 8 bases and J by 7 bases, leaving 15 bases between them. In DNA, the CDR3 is TGTGCCAGCGGTGTCTGGAGGGCGAATTCACCCCTCCACTTT. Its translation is CASGVWRANSPLHF.

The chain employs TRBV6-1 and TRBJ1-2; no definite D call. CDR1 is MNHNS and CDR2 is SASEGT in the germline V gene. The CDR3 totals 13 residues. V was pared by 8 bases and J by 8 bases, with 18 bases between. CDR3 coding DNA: TGTGCCAGCTCCCGGACGGTTAAGGTCGGCTACACCTTC. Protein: CASSRTVKVGYTF.

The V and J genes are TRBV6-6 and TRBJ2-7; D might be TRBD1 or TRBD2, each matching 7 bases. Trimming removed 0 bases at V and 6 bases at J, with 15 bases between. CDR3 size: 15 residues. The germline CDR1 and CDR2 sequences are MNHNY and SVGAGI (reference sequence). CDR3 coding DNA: TGTGCCAGCAGTTACTCCGACAGGGAGGGCGGCGAGCAGTACTTC. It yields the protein CASSYSDREGGEQYF.

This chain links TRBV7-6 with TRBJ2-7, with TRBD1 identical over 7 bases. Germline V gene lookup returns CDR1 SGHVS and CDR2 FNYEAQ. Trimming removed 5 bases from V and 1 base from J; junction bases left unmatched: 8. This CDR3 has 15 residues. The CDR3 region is CASSQGESPSYEQYF. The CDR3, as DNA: TGTGCCAGCAGCCAGGGGGAGTCACCATCCTACGAGCAGTACTTC.

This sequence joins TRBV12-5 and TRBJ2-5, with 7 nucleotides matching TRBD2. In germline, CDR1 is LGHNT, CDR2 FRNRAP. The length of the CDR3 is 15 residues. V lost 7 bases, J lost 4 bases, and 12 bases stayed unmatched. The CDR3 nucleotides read TGTGCTAGTGCTATCTTGGGGGGGATGACAGAGACCCAGTACTTC. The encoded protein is CASAILGGMTETQYF.

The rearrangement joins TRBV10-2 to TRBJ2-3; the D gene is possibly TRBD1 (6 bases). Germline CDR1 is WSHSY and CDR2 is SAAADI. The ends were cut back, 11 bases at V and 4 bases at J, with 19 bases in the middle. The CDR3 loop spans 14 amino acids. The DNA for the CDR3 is TGCGCCGCCGTGGGCCCAGGGGACCCAGATACGCAGTATTTT. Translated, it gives CAAVGPGDPDTQYF.

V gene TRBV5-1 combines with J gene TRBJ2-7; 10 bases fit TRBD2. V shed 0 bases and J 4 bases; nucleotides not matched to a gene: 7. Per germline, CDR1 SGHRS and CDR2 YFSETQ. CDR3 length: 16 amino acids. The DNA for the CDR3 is TGCGCCAGCAGCTTGGGTCCTAGCGGGAGTGTTTACGAGCAGTACTTC. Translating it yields CASSLGPSGSVYEQYF.

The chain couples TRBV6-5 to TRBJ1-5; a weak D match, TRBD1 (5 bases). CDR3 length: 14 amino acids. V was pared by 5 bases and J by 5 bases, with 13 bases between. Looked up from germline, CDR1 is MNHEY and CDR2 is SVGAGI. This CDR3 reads CASSIRVGDQPQHF. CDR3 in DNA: TGTGCCAGCAGTATCCGGGTGGGGGATCAGCCCCAGCATTTT.

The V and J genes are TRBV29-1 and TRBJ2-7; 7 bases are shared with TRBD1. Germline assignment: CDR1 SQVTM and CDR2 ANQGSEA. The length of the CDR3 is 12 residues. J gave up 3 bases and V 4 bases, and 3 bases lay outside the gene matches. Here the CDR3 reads CSVGAGGYEQYF. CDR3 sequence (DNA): TGCAGCGTTGGAGCAGGGGGCTACGAGCAGTACTTC.

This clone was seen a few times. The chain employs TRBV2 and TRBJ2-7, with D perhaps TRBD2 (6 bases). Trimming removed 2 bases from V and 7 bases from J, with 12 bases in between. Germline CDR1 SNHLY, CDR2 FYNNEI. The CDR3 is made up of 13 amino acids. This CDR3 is CASSESGVGEQYV. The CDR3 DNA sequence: TGTGCCAGCAGTGAATCGGGGGTAGGGGAGCAGTACGTC.

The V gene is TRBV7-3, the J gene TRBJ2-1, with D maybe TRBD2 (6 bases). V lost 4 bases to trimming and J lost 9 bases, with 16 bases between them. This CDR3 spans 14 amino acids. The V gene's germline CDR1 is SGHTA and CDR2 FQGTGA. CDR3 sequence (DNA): TGTGCCAGCAGCTCGTACGGCGGGGCCACTGAGCAGTTCTTC. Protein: CASSSYGGATEQFF.

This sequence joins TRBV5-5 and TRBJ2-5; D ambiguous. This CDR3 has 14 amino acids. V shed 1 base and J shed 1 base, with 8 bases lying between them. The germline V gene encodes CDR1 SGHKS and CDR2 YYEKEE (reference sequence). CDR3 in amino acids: CASSLKSFQETQYF. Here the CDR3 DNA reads TGTGCCAGCAGCTTGAAAAGTTTCCAAGAGACCCAGTACTTC. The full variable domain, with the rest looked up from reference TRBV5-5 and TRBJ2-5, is DAGVTQSPTHLIKTRGQQVTLRCSPISGHKSVSWYQQVLGQGPQFIFQYYEKEERGRGNFPDRFSARQFPNYSSELNVNALLLGDSALYLCASSLKSFQETQYFGPGTRLLVL.

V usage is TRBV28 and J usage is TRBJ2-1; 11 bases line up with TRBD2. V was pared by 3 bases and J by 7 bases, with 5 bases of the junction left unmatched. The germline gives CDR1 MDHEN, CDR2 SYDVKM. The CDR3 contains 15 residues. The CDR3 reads CASSFTTSGINEQFF. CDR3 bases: TGTGCCAGCAGTTTTACGACTAGCGGGATTAATGAGCAGTTCTTC.